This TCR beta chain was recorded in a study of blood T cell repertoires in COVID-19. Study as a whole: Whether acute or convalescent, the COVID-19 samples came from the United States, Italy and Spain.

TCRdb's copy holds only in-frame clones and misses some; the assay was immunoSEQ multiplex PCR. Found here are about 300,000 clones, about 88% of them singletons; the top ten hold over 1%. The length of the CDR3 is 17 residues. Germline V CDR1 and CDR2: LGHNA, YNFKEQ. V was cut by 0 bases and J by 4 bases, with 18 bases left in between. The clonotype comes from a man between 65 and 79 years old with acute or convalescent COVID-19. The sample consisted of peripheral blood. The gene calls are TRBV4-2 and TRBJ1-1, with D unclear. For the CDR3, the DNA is TGTGCCAGCAGCCAAGAAACGAATTTTGGCAGGCCCACTGAAGCTTTCTTT. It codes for CASSQETNFGRPTEAFF.